This TCR beta chain was recovered during a study of spatial heterogeneity in lung cancer. General study points: Counts of expanded intratumoral alpha and beta TCRs tracked tumor mutation counts. It was estimated that coverage of tumor T cells reached approximately 7.4% for alpha chains and approximately 13% for beta chains.

With regard to this clonotype: The antigen remains undetermined. One end of the junction varies from germline; a read error may be responsible. This beta chain came through as a stray read in a library set up for alpha chains, and its size says little.

CDR1 is MGHDK and CDR2 is SYGVNS in the germline V gene. The CDR3 loop spans 13 amino acids. Specified time point: sample taken at primary tumor resection. A total of over 70 untreated early-stage non-small cell lung cancer patients served as donors. No cell sorting; template was whole RNA from tumor, lung tissue or PBMC. One entry per CDR3 protein results from TCRdb running MiXCR on the 5' RACE reads. The repertoire has 6,500 to 9,500 distinct CDR3 sequences, about 12% of them found once; the top ten carry 11%. The TCR comes from a male donor with early-stage non-small cell lung cancer. The sequences come from lung tumor tissue, collected at surgery. The chain is built from TRBV25-1 and TRBJ1-5, with D uncertain. CDR3 sequence: CASGPNSNQPQHF. The CDR3 DNA reads TGTGCCAGCGGACCCAATAGCAATCAGCCCCAGCATTTC.